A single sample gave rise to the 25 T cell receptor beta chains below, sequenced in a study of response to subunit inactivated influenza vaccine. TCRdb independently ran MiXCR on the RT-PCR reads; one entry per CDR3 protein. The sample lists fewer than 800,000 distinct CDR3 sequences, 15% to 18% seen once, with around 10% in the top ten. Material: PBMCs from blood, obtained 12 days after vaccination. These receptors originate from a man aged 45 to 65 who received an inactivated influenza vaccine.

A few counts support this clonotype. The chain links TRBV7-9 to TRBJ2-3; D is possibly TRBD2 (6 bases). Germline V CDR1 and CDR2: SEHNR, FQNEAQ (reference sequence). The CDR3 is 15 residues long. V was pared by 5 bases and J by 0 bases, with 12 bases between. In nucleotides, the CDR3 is TGTGCCAGCAGCCCGGACTACCCTAGCACAGATACGCAGTATTTT. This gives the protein CASSPDYPSTDTQYF. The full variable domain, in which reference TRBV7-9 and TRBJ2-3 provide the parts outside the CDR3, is DTGVSQNPRHKITKRGQNVTFRCDPISEHNRLYWYRQTLGQGPEFLTYFQNEAQLEKSRLLSDRFSAERPKGSFSTLEIQRTEQGDSAMYLCASSPDYPSTDTQYFGPGTRLTVL.

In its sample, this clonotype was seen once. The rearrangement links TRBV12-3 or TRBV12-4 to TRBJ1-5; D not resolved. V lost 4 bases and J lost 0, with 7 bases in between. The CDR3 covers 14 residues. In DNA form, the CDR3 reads TGTGCCAGCAGTTCTACGAATAGCAATCAGCCCCAGCATTTT. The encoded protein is CASSSTNSNQPQHF.

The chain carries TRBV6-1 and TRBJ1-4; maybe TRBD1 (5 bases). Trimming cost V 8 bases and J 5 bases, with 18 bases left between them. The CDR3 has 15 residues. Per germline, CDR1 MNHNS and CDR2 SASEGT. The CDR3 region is CASYEGGTPNEKLFF. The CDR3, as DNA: TGTGCCAGCTACGAGGGAGGGACGCCAAATGAAAAACTGTTTTTT.

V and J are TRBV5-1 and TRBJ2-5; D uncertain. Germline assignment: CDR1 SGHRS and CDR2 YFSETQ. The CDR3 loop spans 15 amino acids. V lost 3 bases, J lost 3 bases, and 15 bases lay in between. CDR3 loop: CASSSFGLTEETQYF. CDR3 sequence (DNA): TGCGCCAGCAGCTCGTTCGGGCTGACTGAAGAGACCCAGTACTTC.

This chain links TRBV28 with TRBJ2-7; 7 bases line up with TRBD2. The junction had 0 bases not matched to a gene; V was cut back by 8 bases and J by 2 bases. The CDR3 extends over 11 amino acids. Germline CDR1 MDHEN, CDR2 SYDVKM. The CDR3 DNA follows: TGTGCCAGCGGGGGGGCCTACGAGCAGTACTTC. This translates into CASGGAYEQYF.

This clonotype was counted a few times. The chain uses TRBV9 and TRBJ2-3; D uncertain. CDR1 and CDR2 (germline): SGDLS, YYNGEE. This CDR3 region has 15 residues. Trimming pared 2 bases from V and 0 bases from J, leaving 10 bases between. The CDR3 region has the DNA TGTGCCAGCAGCGTTACTGGGGATAGCACAGATACGCAGTATTTT. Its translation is CASSVTGDSTDTQYF.

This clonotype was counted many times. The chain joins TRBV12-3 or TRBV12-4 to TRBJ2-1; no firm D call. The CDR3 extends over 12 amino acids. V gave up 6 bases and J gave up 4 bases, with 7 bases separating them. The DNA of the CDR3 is TGTGCCAGCAGCTCCACTTACAATGAGCAGTTCTTC. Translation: CASSSTYNEQFF.

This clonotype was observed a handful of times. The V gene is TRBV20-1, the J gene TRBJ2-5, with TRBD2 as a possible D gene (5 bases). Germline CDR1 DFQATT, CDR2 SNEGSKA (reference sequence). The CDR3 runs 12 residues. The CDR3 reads CTISEGQETQYF. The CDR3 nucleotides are TGCACTATATCCGAGGGTCAAGAGACCCAGTACTTC.

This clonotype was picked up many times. CDR3 sequence: CASTGQSASGSYEQYF. CDR3 nucleotides: TGCGCCAGCACCGGACAGTCGGCTAGCGGTTCCTACGAGCAGTACTTC. The chain employs TRBV5-1 and TRBJ2-7; weak D call: TRBD2 (7 bases). Germline V gives CDR1 SGHRS, CDR2 YFSETQ. V gave up 6 bases and J gave up 1 base, with 20 bases separating them. The CDR3 extends over 16 amino acids.

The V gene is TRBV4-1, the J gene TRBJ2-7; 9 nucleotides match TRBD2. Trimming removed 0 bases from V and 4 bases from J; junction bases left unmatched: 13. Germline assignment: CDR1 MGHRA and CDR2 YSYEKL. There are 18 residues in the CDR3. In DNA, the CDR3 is TGCGCCAGCAGCCAAGAGGATGAACTAGCGGGTGACGGGTACGAGCAGTACTTC. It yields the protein CASSQEDELAGDGYEQYF.

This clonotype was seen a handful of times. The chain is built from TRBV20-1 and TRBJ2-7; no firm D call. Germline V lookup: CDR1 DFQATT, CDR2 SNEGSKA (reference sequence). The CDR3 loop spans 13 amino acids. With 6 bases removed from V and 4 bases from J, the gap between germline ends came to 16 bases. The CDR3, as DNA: TGCAGTGCCCCAGAAGGTTTGGCATACGAGCAGTACTTC. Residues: CSAPEGLAYEQYF.

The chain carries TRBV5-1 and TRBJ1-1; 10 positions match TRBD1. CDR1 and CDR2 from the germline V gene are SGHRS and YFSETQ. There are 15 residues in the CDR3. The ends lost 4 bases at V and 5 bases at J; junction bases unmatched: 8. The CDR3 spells CASSTGQGRSTEAFF. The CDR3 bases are TGCGCCAGCAGCACGGGACAGGGGAGATCAACTGAAGCTTTCTTT.

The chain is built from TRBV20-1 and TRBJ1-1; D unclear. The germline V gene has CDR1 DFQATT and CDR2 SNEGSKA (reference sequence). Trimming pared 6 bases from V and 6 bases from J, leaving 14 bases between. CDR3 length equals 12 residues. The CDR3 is CSAPVGFAEAFF. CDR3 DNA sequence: TGCAGTGCCCCCGTAGGGTTCGCTGAAGCTTTCTTT.

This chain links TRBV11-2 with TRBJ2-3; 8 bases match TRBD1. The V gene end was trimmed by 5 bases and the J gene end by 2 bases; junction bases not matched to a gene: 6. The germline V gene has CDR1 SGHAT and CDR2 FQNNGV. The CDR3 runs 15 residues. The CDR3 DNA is TGTGCCAGCAGCCCCGGGACAGGCCTCACAGATACGCAGTATTTT. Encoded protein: CASSPGTGLTDTQYF.

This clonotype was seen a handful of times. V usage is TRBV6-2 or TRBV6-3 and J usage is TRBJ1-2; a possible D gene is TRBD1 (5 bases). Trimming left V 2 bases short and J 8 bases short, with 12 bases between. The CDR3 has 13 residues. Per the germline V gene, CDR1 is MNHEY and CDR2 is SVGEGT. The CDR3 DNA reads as TGTGCCAGCAGTTACAACGACAGACCCGGCTACACCTTC. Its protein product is CASSYNDRPGYTF.

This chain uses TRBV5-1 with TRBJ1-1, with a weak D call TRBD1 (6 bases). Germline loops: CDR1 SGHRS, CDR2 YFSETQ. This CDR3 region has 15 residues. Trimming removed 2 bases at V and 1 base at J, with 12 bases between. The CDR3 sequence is CASSFTGMGNTEAFF. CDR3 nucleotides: TGCGCCAGCAGCTTCACAGGGATGGGGAACACTGAAGCTTTCTTT.

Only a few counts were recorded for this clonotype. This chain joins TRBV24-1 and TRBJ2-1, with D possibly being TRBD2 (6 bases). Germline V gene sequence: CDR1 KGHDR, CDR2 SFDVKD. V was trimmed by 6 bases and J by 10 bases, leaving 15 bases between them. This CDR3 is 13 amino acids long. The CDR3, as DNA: TGTGCCACCAGTAGCCGGATCCGGGGGGAGCAGTTCTTC. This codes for CATSSRIRGEQFF.

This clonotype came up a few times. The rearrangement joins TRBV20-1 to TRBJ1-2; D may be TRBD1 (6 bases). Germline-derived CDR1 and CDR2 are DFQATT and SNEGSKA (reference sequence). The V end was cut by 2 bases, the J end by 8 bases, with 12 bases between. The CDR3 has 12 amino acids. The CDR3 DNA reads TGCAGTGCTAGACAGGGGCTTAAAGGCTACACCTTC. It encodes CSARQGLKGYTF.

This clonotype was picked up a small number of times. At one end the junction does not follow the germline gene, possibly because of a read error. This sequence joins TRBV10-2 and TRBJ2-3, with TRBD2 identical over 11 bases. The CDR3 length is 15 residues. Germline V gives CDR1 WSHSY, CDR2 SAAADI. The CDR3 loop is CASTYLAGGTDTQYF. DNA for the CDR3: TGCGCCAGCACTTACTTAGCGGGAGGGACAGATACACAGTATTTT.

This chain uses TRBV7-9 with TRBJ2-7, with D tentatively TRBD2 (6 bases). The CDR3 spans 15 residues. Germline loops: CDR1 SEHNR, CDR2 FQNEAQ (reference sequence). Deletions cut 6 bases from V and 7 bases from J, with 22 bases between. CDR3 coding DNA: TGTGCCAGCAGACCCGTCCCGGGAGAGGGTTGGGAGCAGTACTTC. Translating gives CASRPVPGEGWEQYF.

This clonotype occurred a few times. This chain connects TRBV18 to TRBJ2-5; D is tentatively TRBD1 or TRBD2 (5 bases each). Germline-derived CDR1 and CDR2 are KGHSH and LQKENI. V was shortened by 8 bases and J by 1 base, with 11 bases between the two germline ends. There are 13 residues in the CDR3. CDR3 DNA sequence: TGTGCCAGCACAACGGGGCCCCAAGAGACCCAGTACTTC. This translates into CASTTGPQETQYF.

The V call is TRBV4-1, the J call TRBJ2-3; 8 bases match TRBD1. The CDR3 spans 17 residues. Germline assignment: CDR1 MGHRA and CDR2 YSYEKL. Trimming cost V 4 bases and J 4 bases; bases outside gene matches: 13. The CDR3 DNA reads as TGCGCCAGCAGCCTTCAGGGGGCCAGGGGAATGTCAGATACGCAGTATTTT. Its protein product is CASSLQGARGMSDTQYF.

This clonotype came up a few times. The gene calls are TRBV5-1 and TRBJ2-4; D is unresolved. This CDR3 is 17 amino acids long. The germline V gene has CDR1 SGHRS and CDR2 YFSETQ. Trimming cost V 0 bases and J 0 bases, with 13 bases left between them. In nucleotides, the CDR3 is TGCGCCAGCAGCTTGGTGGGCCGGGCAGTAGCCAAAAACATTCAGTACTTC. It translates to CASSLVGRAVAKNIQYF.

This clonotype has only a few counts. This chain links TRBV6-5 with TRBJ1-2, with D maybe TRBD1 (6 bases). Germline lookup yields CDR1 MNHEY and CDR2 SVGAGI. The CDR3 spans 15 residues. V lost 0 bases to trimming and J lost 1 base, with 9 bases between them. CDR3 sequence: CASSYSGRGNYGYTF. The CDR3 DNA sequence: TGTGCCAGCAGTTACTCGGGCAGGGGTAACTATGGCTACACCTTC.

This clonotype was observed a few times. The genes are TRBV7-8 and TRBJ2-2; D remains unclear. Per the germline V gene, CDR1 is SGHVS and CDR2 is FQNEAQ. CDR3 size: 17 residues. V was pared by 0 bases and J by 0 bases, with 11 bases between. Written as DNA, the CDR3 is TGTGCCAGCAGCTTAGCGCCCCGCGGAGCGAACACCGGGGAGCTGTTTTTT. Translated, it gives CASSLAPRGANTGELFF.